This section outlines one T cell receptor (beta chain) sequence together with its context. Its antigen has not been determined. The record has no base qualities; no much larger clone is one base away. This sample is drawn from a study of cytomegalovirus exposure and HLA in healthy donors (dated by TCRdb to the late 2010s). About the investigation overall: An earlier analysis of some 620 of the donors reported approximately 300 Gb of sequence data and 117 million unique TCR beta sequences obtained from about 180 million T cells. Donor age, sex, ethnicity and CMV serostatus were compiled alongside the repertoire data. The genetic ancestry cluster associated with self-reported Caucasian donors included 65% to 90% of the roughly 400 genotyped donors. Every discovery cohort repertoire had been produced on one sequencing platform. The study aimed to test whether cataloging public T cell receptors could reveal signatures of past pathogen exposure. Because of strong linkage in the cohort, roughly 5 DR-DQ haplotypes were treated as single units for association and clustering. In an earlier analysis of around 540 of the donors, high-throughput TCR beta sequencing was used to judge whether each TCR beta V gene segment behaved as functional or pseudogenic. In a later genetic analysis, genome-wide SNP genotypes for about three fifths of the 666 donors were used, and that subset was treated as a discovery cohort. Typing coverage varied by locus: roughly 629-640 donors for A, B, C, DRB1 and DQB1; around 560 for DQA1; more than 600 for DPA1; some 470 for DPB1. An early release that covered some 630 HLA-typed donors contained approximately 300 gigabases of sequencing data and tens of millions of unique TCR sequences. The study used immunosequencing to profile the T cell repertoires of 666 subjects and linked those repertoires to cytomegalovirus serostatus. High-throughput TCR immunosequencing, statistical association of individual TCRs with disease status, and machine learning were combined to predict cytomegalovirus infection status. Among a few hundred genotyped donors of the cohort, an average of 235,054 unique TCR beta nucleotide sequences were sequenced per donor, around a sixth of them non-productive. To study patterns of TCR occurrence, a later analysis re-analyzed previously published TCR beta repertoires from more than 550 donors and added high-resolution HLA genotyping. Along with the approximately 650-subject first cohort, a separate validation cohort of over a hundred different subjects was used. HLA typing included class I and class II loci at four-digit resolution. Rather than drawing on any new phenotypic data, the later analysis identified candidate immune exposures from TCR beta sequences and the way those sequences occurred across donors. Paper-wide results and their limitations: A later analysis found that most CMV-associated TCR beta chains appeared HLA-restricted, with HLA associations seemingly driven largely by CMV exposure. A total of about 150 TCR beta chains were listed by the study as associated with cytomegalovirus. Roughly uniform sequencing depth across donors was assumed in presence/absence analyses, although this assumption may not hold. According to a later genetic analysis, donors in an Asian-associated ancestry cluster had fewer N-insertions in productive TCRs than the approximately 650-donor mean. The sequencing pipeline was judged likely to have produced a cluster of highly shared sequence variants as a technical artifact. The 87-base-pair reads could not distinguish some IMGT-functional V segments, including TRBV6-2 and TRBV6-3, so those segments were excluded. In both the original and validation cohorts, the classifier was reported to diagnose cytomegalovirus status with high specificity and sensitivity. In a later analysis, the rate of TCR association differed among HLA loci, with DRB1 alleles having the most associated TCRs and HLA-C alleles having the fewest. HLA typing was unavailable for some donors at each locus, so association tests used only the typed subset. Approximately 18 rarely observed V segments, including chromosome 9 orphons, were excluded from the earlier analysis of a few hundred of the donors because counts were too low. According to the authors, the approach could potentially be generalized to other disease states and immunological phenotypes. A later analysis associated some 17,000 TCR beta sequences with specific HLA alleles at a false discovery rate of 0.05. A further reported finding was that TCR beta sequences accurately predicted the HLA-A and HLA-B alleles for most subjects in the first cohort. Correlated functional status among segregating V segments might be attributable to linkage disequilibrium, but an unknown experimental factor could not be ruled out. In a later analysis, several top co-occurrence clusters were reported to appear linked to parvovirus B19, influenza, CMV and Epstein-Barr virus. In vitro tests confirmed that a few of the cytomegalovirus-associated TCR beta chains recognize cytomegalovirus antigens. CMV serostatus was the only immune exposure information available for the cohort. A later analysis found that HLA-associated TCR beta chains were more clonally expanded and had lower generation probabilities than equally common non-associated chains. Strong co-occurrence of HLA alleles, especially DR and DQ, made assigning TCR associations to individual alleles difficult. Only TCR beta chains were sequenced in this cohort, and the absence of alpha or paired-chain data limited detectable features. Most TCR sequences were observed very rarely across donors, whereas some public TCRs were present in many individuals. V-gene and J-gene trimming of TCR beta chains was associated with a missense DCLRE1C variant in a later genetic analysis, and the association was replicated in an independent cohort. In an earlier analysis of some 540 of the donors, most TCR beta V segments appeared in productive rearrangements about 90% or about 30% of the time, broadly matching IMGT annotations.

The library was made by the immunoSEQ multiplex PCR assay. The multiplex PCR relied on a mix of 60 forward primers for TCR Vbeta segments and 13 reverse primers for TCR Jbeta segments. A multiplex PCR assay on genomic DNA amplified the CDR3 region of rearranged TCR beta genes. The amplified TCR beta libraries were sequenced on the Illumina HiSeq System as 87-base-pair reads. Concerning the study's data processing: A later analysis counted approximately 76 million unique TCR beta chains across the 550 to 750 repertoires, and about 10 million of these chains were shared by at least two donors. A nearest-neighbor algorithm error-corrected the raw reads and collapsed the reads into unique sequences, merging closely related sequences to remove PCR and sequencing errors. Alignment of CDR3 sequences to IMGT reference sequences was used to assign V, D and J gene segments. For a sequence to be retained, a match of at least six nucleotides was required to both a V gene segment and a J gene segment. Rearrangements were classified as productive when the CDR3 lacked stop codons and remained in frame with V and J, and all other rearrangements were classified as non-productive. Following IMGT convention, CDR3 was defined as the stretch from the second conserved V-encoded cysteine up to the conserved J-encoded phenylalanine. The earlier analysis of about 610 of the donors excluded sequences that lacked an unambiguous match to a single V gene segment. An earlier analysis of under 750 of the donors called V segments functional above 56.7% productive rearrangements and segregating when the between-donor standard deviation exceeded 5%. To diagnose cytomegalovirus status from the catalog of TCR beta chain sequences, a statistical classification framework was built. A later analysis assigned V and J genes by comparing TCR nucleotide sequences with IMGT/GENE-DB human TR gene sequences. In a later analysis, CDR3 sequences and most-parsimonious VDJ recombination scenarios were assigned using the TCRdist pipeline. In a later analysis, each TCR beta chain was defined by its CDR3 amino acid sequence together with its V-gene family, and reads without a unique V-gene family were excluded. In a later analysis, some 600 highly shared, low-generation-probability nucleotide sequences were removed to address suspected cross-contamination and a sequencing artifact. A later analysis calculated a clonal expansion index for each public chain from normalized within-repertoire ranks of inferred template counts. In a later analysis, generation probabilities were computed with a VDJ recombination model fitted to out-of-frame rearrangements, and the resulting probabilities were checked against IGoR. In a later analysis, hypergeometric tests were used to score TCR-TCR, TCR-HLA and TCR-CMV co-occurrence, with a repertoire-size bias correction applied to TCR pairs. To estimate false discovery rates, a later analysis permuted the HLA or CMV assignments 20 times. In a later analysis, co-occurring TCRs were grouped using DBSCAN, with TCRdist sequence similarity added in when clustering inside HLA-allele-positive subsets. Repertoires with fewer than 30,000 or more than 120,000 public chains, plus five repertoires with anomalous nucleotide sharing, were excluded from co-occurrence clustering. The immuneACCESS repertoire file appears here via TCRdb, limited to in-frame rearrangements. These files lack a portion of the clones; in checked studies, under half of the deficit traces to unresolved V genes, and the cause of the others is not known. The V and J calls and clone size are taken from that table; D and trimming were inferred from the DNA. A total of about 130,000 clones appear in this sample, 74% of them only once. Under 5% of the sample is held by the ten biggest clonotypes.

The cohort was made up of approximately 700 healthy bone marrow donors. At the time of sampling, every cohort member was nominally healthy, though immune exposures that went unrecorded were likely present. The donor tested CMV seropositive, placing the donor among the approximately 290 seropositive members of the cohort. Every donor gave a peripheral blood sample, and the peripheral blood mononuclear cells from that sample were used for TCR beta sequencing. Genomic DNA extraction from the blood cell samples was performed with the Qiagen DNeasy Blood Extraction Kit. Unmatched junction bases come to 5, with V trimmed by 1 base and J by 7 bases. CDR1 and CDR2, looked up from the germline V gene (reference sequence), are SEHNR and FQNEAQ. Counted from cysteine to phenylalanine, this CDR3 has 15 amino acids. The kept DNA is CDR3 alone, 45 bases in frame from the first base.

The rearrangement combines TRBV7-9 with TRBJ1-4; 8 bases in the middle match TRBD1. The origin of this receptor is a man aged 40-55 years in good health and CMV-seropositive. Sequencing was performed on PBMCs. The nucleotide sequence reads as follows: TGTGCCAGCAGCTTAGGCGTGGACAGGGTTGAAAAACTGTTTTTT. It translates to CASSLGVDRVEKLFF.